Each of the 25 T cell receptor beta chains below was sequenced from the same sample in a study of shared clonotypes between healthy human individuals. Assay used: immunoSEQ multiplex PCR; TCRdb lists only in-frame clones, some missing. The sample carries roughly 1,800,000 clones, just under 95% recorded once. Naive-designated CD8 cells lacked CD45RO, were positively enriched for CCR7, and omitted terminally differentiated effector memory CD45RA+ cells. Sequencing was carried out using naive CD8+ T cells sorted from blood. Receptor source: a man younger than 30 in good health.

The chain joins TRBV15 to TRBJ1-4; tentatively, D is TRBD1 (6 bases). V was pared by 1 base and J by 0 bases, with 9 bases between. There are 16 residues in the CDR3. Germline lookup yields CDR1 LNHNV and CDR2 YYDKDF (reference sequence). The CDR3 coding sequence is TGTGCCACCAGCAGAGTAACAGGGACAACTAATGAAAAACTGTTTTTT. It is translated as CATSRVTGTTNEKLFF. The full variable domain, completed using reference TRBV15 and TRBJ1-4, is DAMVIQNPRYQVTQFGKPVTLSCSQTLNHNVMYWYQQKSSQAPKLLFHYYDKDFNNEADTPDNFQSRRPNTSFCFLDIRSPGLGDTAMYLCATSRVTGTTNEKLFFGSGTQLSVL.

This clone was found a few times. This chain links TRBV7-9 with TRBJ1-1; 9 positions match TRBD1. Germline assignment: CDR1 SEHNR and CDR2 FQNEAQ (reference sequence). J lost 4 bases, V lost 5 bases, and 5 bases had no gene match. The CDR3 length is 14 residues. CDR3: CASSPQGALTEAFF. The CDR3 bases are TGTGCCAGCAGCCCACAGGGGGCACTCACTGAAGCTTTCTTT.

The rearrangement links TRBV10-2 to TRBJ2-5; D is perhaps TRBD2 (7 bases). CDR3 size: 13 residues. V lost 6 bases and J 7 bases, leaving 15 bases between the germline ends. Germline CDR1 reads WSHSY; CDR2 reads SAAADI. CDR3 nucleotides: TGCGCCAGCAGAACCGGGGGGCGCGGGACCCAGTACTTC. Translated, it gives CASRTGGRGTQYF.

V and J are TRBV9 and TRBJ1-2, with 10 bases aligning to TRBD1. J was trimmed by 2 bases and V by 0 bases; bases with no gene match: 4. This CDR3 has 16 residues. Germline V gene data show CDR1 as SGDLS and CDR2 as YYNGEE. The CDR3 loop is CASSVAMDRGNYGYTF. As DNA, the CDR3 is TGTGCCAGCAGCGTAGCAATGGACAGGGGGAACTATGGCTACACCTTC.

The table lists this clone with a count of one. The J gene is TRBJ1-3, the V gene TRBV10-2; D not certain. This CDR3 spans 14 amino acids. Germline CDR1 is WSHSY and CDR2 is SAAADI. V shed 4 bases and J shed 0 bases, with 7 bases lying between them. The CDR3 reads CASSGDSSGNTIYF. CDR3 bases: TGCGCCAGCAGTGGGGATAGCTCTGGAAACACCATATATTTT.

The chain couples TRBV4-1 to TRBJ1-4; TRBD1 is a possible D gene (5 bases). Between the trimmed V and J ends, which lost 0 bases and 6 bases, there was a span of 14 bases. Germline CDR1 reads MGHRA; CDR2 reads YSYEKL. The CDR3 runs 16 residues. Written as DNA, the CDR3 is TGCGCCAGCAGCCAAGATCCCCAGGGTGAGGATGAAAAACTGTTTTTT. Residues: CASSQDPQGEDEKLFF.

The J gene is TRBJ2-5, the V gene TRBV6-1; 8 positions agree with TRBD1. Germline CDR1 and CDR2: MNHNS and SASEGT. The V segment lost 7 bases and the J segment 8 bases; nucleotides outside the gene matches: 9. This CDR3 contains 13 residues. The CDR3 DNA is TGTGCCAGCATAGACCACGGACAGGGAACCCAGTACTTC. Residues: CASIDHGQGTQYF.

As concerns this clone: The same CDR3 can be traced to other DNA sequences in this sample. The chain couples TRBV4-1 to TRBJ2-5; D is ambiguous. Germline CDR1 MGHRA, CDR2 YSYEKL. The CDR3 spans 13 residues. V dropped 0 bases and J dropped 3 bases, with 5 bases sitting between them. CDR3 nucleotides: TGCGCCAGCAGCCAAGAAGGAGAAGAGACCCAGTACTTC. Translation: CASSQEGEETQYF.

The rearrangement joins TRBV2 to TRBJ2-3, with D perhaps TRBD1 or TRBD2 (5 bases each). The ends were cut back, 7 bases at V and 5 bases at J, with 10 bases in the middle. In germline, CDR1 is SNHLY, CDR2 FYNNEI. CDR3 length equals 12 residues. The CDR3 region has the DNA TGTGCCAGCACGTGGGGGTTAGATACGCAGTATTTT. This gives the protein CASTWGLDTQYF.

This chain connects TRBV11-2 to TRBJ1-1; 9 bases align to TRBD1. Germline assignment: CDR1 SGHAT and CDR2 FQNNGV. The ends lost 5 bases at V and 4 bases at J; junction bases unmatched: 17. The CDR3 has 18 residues. The CDR3 DNA follows: TGTGCCAGCAGCCCGGGACAGGGTGTTCGCAGAGTGACCACTGAAGCTTTCTTT. Its protein is CASSPGQGVRRVTTEAFF. Full variable domain (missing parts from reference TRBV11-2 and TRBJ1-1): EAGVAQSPRYKIIEKRQSVAFWCNPISGHATLYWYQQILGQGPKLLIQFQNNGVVDDSQLPKDRFSAERLKGVDSTLKIQPAKLEDSAVYLCASSPGQGVRRVTTEAFFGQGTRLTVV.

The chain links TRBV7-6 to TRBJ2-7; 11 bases map to TRBD1. CDR3 size: 13 residues. CDR1 is SGHVS and CDR2 is FNYEAQ in the germline V gene. V lost 5 bases to trimming and J lost 6 bases; unmatched junction nucleotides: 3. Here the CDR3 reads CASSGTGGVEQYF. Written as DNA, the CDR3 is TGTGCCAGCAGCGGGACAGGGGGAGTCGAGCAGTACTTC.

This chain links TRBV4-1 with TRBJ2-7, with 10 nucleotides matching TRBD2. Germline CDR1 is MGHRA and CDR2 is YSYEKL. The CDR3 runs 18 residues. V shed 3 bases and J 5 bases; nucleotides not matched to a gene: 16. CDR3 coding DNA: TGCGCCAGCAGCCAGGGGAGGAGCGGGAGGGATGTGTCCCACGAGCAGTACTTC. Translating gives CASSQGRSGRDVSHEQYF.

In the case of this clone: Other DNA variants within this sample encode the same CDR3. The gene calls are TRBV29-1 and TRBJ2-7; 11 bases align to TRBD1. Germline CDR1 SQVTM, CDR2 ANQGSEA. The CDR3 is 13 residues long. With V trimmed by 7 bases and J by 1 base, 3 bases remained unmatched. CDR3 in amino acids: CSAGTGGSYEQYF. The CDR3 nucleotides read TGCAGCGCTGGGACAGGGGGTTCCTACGAGCAGTACTTC.

The V gene is TRBV9, the J gene TRBJ2-7; 7 bases match TRBD1. With 1 base clipped from V and 2 bases from J, the junction kept 6 bases outside the gene matches. Per the germline V gene, CDR1 is SGDLS and CDR2 is YYNGEE. CDR3 length: 15 residues. The CDR3 DNA reads TGTGCCAGCAGCGTAAGCCCCGGGACAGCCTACGAGCAGTACTTC. It translates to CASSVSPGTAYEQYF.

V usage is TRBV28 and J usage is TRBJ2-7; 9 bases agree with TRBD1. The V segment lost 7 bases and the J segment 0 bases; nucleotides outside the gene matches: 4. The CDR3 totals 14 residues. In germline, CDR1 is MDHEN, CDR2 SYDVKM. As DNA, the CDR3 is TGTGCCAGCACAGACAGGGGGGCCTCCTACGAGCAGTACTTC. It encodes CASTDRGASYEQYF.

V gene TRBV5-1 combines with J gene TRBJ2-7, with D hard to call. In germline, CDR1 is SGHRS, CDR2 YFSETQ. The CDR3 contains 14 residues. V was cut by 0 bases and J by 6 bases, with 13 bases left in between. In nucleotides, the CDR3 is TGCGCCAGCAGCTTGGAACCCGGAAATATCGAGCAGTACTTC. Its protein is CASSLEPGNIEQYF.

V and J are TRBV30 and TRBJ1-5, with 8 nucleotides matching TRBD1. This CDR3 has 18 amino acids. Per germline, CDR1 GTSNPN and CDR2 SVGIG (reference sequence). The trim removed 2 bases at V and 8 bases at J, leaving 20 bases unmatched. The CDR3 sequence: CAWSTGQGSLGSWEPQHF. For the CDR3, the DNA is TGTGCCTGGAGTACTGGACAGGGTAGCCTTGGGAGTTGGGAGCCCCAGCATTTT.

V gene TRBV28 combines with J gene TRBJ2-1, with D possibly being TRBD2 (6 bases). CDR3 size: 14 residues. Germline V gene sequence: CDR1 MDHEN, CDR2 SYDVKM. Trimming took 5 bases from V and 5 from J, leaving 13 bases between them. CDR3 sequence reads: CASSLRLGHNEQFF. In DNA form, the CDR3 reads TGTGCCAGCAGTCTTCGACTAGGCCACAATGAGCAGTTCTTC.

This chain connects TRBV19 to TRBJ2-5; possibly TRBD1 or TRBD2 for D (7 bases each). With 5 bases removed from V and 5 bases from J, the gap between germline ends came to 12 bases. Germline CDR1 and CDR2: LNHDA and SQIVND (reference sequence). The CDR3 is 13 residues long. CDR3 coding DNA: TGTGCCAGTAGTTCAGGGGGGGGCGAGACCCAGTACTTC. This gives the protein CASSSGGGETQYF.

This clone was picked up one time. The CDR3 region has the DNA TGTGCCAGCAGCGCTAACCCAGGTGGAGAGACCCAGTACTTC. It encodes CASSANPGGETQYF. This sequence joins TRBV9 and TRBJ2-5; the D is unclear. Germline V lookup: CDR1 SGDLS, CDR2 YYNGEE. The CDR3 runs 14 residues. Between the trimmed V and J ends, which lost 3 bases and 4 bases, there was a span of 13 bases.

CDR3 DNA sequence: TGTGCCAGTACTCTCGGACAGGCCCACTATGGCTACACCTTC. Its protein product is CASTLGQAHYGYTF. The genes are TRBV19 and TRBJ1-2; the match to TRBD1 covers 7 bases. This CDR3 comprises 14 residues. J gave up 3 bases and V 7 bases, and 8 bases lay outside the gene matches. CDR1 is LNHDA, CDR2 SQIVND, per germline (reference sequence). Combining the CDR3 with reference TRBV19 and TRBJ1-2 gives the whole variable domain DGGITQSPKYLFRKEGQNVTLSCEQNLNHDAMYWYRQDPGQGLRLIYYSQIVNDFQKGDIAEGYSVSREKKESFPLTVTSAQKNPTAFYLCASTLGQAHYGYTFGSGTRLTVV.

The genes are TRBV7-6 and TRBJ1-3; TRBD1 matches at 12 bases. From germline, CDR1 is SGHVS and CDR2 FNYEAQ. This CDR3 comprises 16 residues. J was trimmed by 3 bases and V by 5 bases; bases with no gene match: 5. DNA of the CDR3: TGTGCCAGCAGCCCCGGGACAGGGGGCCTTGGAAACACCATATATTTT. This translates into CASSPGTGGLGNTIYF. The complete variable domain, with remaining parts taken from reference TRBV7-6 and TRBJ1-3, reads GAGVSQSPRYKVTKRGQDVALRCDPISGHVSLYWYRQALGQGPEFLTYFNYEAQQDKSGLPNDRFSAERPEGSISTLTIQRTEQRDSAMYRCASSPGTGGLGNTIYFGEGSWLTVV.

The genes are TRBV13 and TRBJ2-3; 9 nucleotides line up with TRBD2. Germline V gives CDR1 PRHDT, CDR2 FYEKMQ (reference sequence). The CDR3 spans 19 residues. Losses at the gene ends were 0 bases for V and 1 base for J; bases not matched to a gene: 11. The CDR3: CASSLGVWREGFGTDTQYF. In DNA, the CDR3 is TGTGCCAGCAGCTTAGGGGTTTGGCGGGAGGGCTTCGGCACAGATACGCAGTATTTT.

This chain connects TRBV5-6 to TRBJ2-3; a weak D match, TRBD2 (6 bases). Per the germline V gene, CDR1 is SGHDT and CDR2 is YYEEEE. Trimming took off 2 bases at V and 1 base at J, with 14 bases between the two ends. This CDR3 comprises 16 residues. In DNA, the CDR3 is TGTGCCAGCAGCTTTACCCTCGGGGAGGGCACAGATACGCAGTATTTT. This encodes CASSFTLGEGTDTQYF.

The chain uses TRBV9 and TRBJ2-6; D unresolved. Trimming pared 0 bases from V and 0 bases from J, leaving 4 bases between. The CDR3 is 15 amino acids. The germline V gene has CDR1 SGDLS and CDR2 YYNGEE. The CDR3 DNA is TGTGCCAGCAGCGTAGCAGTCTCTGGGGCCAACGTCCTGACTTTC. Residues: CASSVAVSGANVLTF.